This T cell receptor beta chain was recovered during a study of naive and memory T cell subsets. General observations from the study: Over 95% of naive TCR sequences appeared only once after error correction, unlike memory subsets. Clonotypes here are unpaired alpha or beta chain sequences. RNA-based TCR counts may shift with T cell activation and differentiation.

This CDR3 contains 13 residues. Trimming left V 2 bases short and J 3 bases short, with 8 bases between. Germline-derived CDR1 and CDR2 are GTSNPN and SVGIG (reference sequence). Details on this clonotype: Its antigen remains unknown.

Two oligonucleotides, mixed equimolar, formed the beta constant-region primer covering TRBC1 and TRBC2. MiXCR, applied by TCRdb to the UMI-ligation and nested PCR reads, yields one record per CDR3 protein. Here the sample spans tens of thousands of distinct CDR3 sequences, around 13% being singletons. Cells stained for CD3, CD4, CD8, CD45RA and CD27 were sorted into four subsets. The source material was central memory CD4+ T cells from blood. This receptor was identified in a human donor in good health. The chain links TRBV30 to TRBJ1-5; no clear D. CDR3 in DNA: TGTGCCTGGAGTTCAACCCTCAATCAGCCCCAGCATTTT. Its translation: CAWSSTLNQPQHF. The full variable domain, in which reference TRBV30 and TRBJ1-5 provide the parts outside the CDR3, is SQTIHQWPATLVQPVGSPLSLECTVEGTSNPNLYWYRQAAGRGLQLLFYSVGIGQISSEVPQNLSASRPQDRQFILSSKKLLLSDSGFYLCAWSSTLNQPQHFGDGTRLSIL.